Reported below is one T cell receptor (beta chain). Its antigen is currently unknown. The data stem from a study of T cell responses to AZD1222 COVID-19 vaccine. This CDR3 spans 14 amino acids. With 1 base removed from V and 5 bases from J, the gap between germline ends came to 9 bases. Per germline, CDR1 MNHEY and CDR2 SVGAGI. Study-level points and caveats: Epitopes outside B.1.351 and B.1.1.7 mutated regions reportedly drew nearly half of spike TCRs. Recipients of two AZD1222 doses showed rising Spike-specific TCR breadth and depth. Just a handful of AZD1222 recipients were seropositive at baseline.

Here immunoSEQ multiplex PCR was the method, and the copy in TCRdb shows in-frame clones only, minus some. Here the sample spans 130,000 or so clones, about 90% being singletons. Material: peripheral blood, obtained on day 0 of AZD1222 vaccination. This chain links TRBV6-5 with TRBJ2-1; the D is unclear. This receptor was obtained from an adult in good health. This chain's CDR3 is CASSYYSLDNEQFF. CDR3 nucleotide sequence: TGTGCCAGCAGTTACTACTCGTTGGACAATGAGCAGTTCTTC.